These 21 T cell receptor beta chains share one sample of origin, sequenced in a study of cytomegalovirus exposure and HLA in healthy donors. PCR used 60 Vbeta primers and 13 Jbeta primers. The table came from immunoSEQ multiplex PCR; TCRdb's copy has only in-frame clones and leaves some out. The table shows approximately 110,000 clones, with 55% to 75% occurring only once. The specimen was PBMCs. All receptors derive from a man aged 30 to 39 in good health and CMV-seropositive.

The V and J genes are TRBV5-1 and TRBJ1-1; TRBD1 matches 10 bases. The CDR3 runs 15 residues. Germline V CDR1 and CDR2: SGHRS, YFSETQ. J gave up 6 bases and V 0 bases, and 5 bases lay outside the gene matches. The CDR3: CASSLGGTGAPEAFF. DNA of the CDR3: TGCGCCAGCAGCTTGGGTGGGACAGGGGCCCCTGAAGCTTTCTTT.

J is TRBJ2-3 and V is TRBV2; no definite D call. The CDR3 has 13 residues. V lost 6 bases to trimming and J lost 2 bases, with 9 bases between them. Germline loops: CDR1 SNHLY, CDR2 FYNNEI. The CDR3 sequence is CASSLEHTDTQYF. CDR3 sequence (DNA): TGTGCCAGCAGCCTAGAACACACAGATACGCAGTATTTT.

The J gene is TRBJ2-7, the V gene TRBV4-1; D is perhaps TRBD1 (7 bases). Per germline, CDR1 MGHRA and CDR2 YSYEKL. Deletions cut 4 bases from V and 5 bases from J, with 21 bases between. The CDR3 extends over 16 amino acids. The CDR3 DNA reads TGCGCCAGCAGCCGGAGCTTCGGCAGGGGGGACCACGAGCAGTACTTC. Its protein product is CASSRSFGRGDHEQYF.

The chain uses TRBV29-1 and TRBJ2-1, with a weak D call TRBD2 (5 bases). V was clipped by 4 bases and J by 8 bases, with 12 bases between them. The CDR3 has 12 residues. Germline lookup yields CDR1 SQVTM and CDR2 ANQGSEA. CDR3 region: CSVALGGDEQFF. The CDR3 DNA reads TGCAGCGTTGCGTTAGGAGGTGATGAGCAGTTCTTC.

V usage is TRBV30 and J usage is TRBJ1-5; the D gene is possibly TRBD1 (5 bases). The CDR3 is 15 amino acids. Trimming took 1 base from V and 4 from J, leaving 14 bases between them. The germline CDR1 and CDR2 sequences are GTSNPN and SVGIG (reference sequence). CDR3 DNA sequence: TGTGCCTGGAGTGCGGGCCTAAACAGGAATCAGCCCCAGCATTTT. Translating it yields CAWSAGLNRNQPQHF.

The rearrangement links TRBV5-5 to TRBJ1-4; a possible D gene is TRBD1 (6 bases). V lost 1 base and J 0 bases, leaving 22 bases between the germline ends. The germline CDR1 and CDR2 sequences are SGHKS and YYEKEE (reference sequence). There are 20 residues in the CDR3. The CDR3 here is CASSLLSAGAVFATNEKLFF. CDR3 bases: TGTGCCAGCAGCTTGCTTTCGGCAGGGGCGGTTTTTGCAACTAATGAAAAACTGTTTTTT.

The chain links TRBV13 to TRBJ1-2, with D possibly TRBD1 on 6 matching bases. Trimming pared 4 bases from V and 8 bases from J, leaving 14 bases between. In germline, CDR1 is PRHDT, CDR2 FYEKMQ (reference sequence). This CDR3 is built from 13 residues. This CDR3 reads CASSSTDRFGYTF. The CDR3 DNA reads TGTGCCAGCAGCTCAACCGACAGGTTCGGCTACACCTTC. Filled out from reference TRBV13 and TRBJ1-2, the complete variable domain reads AAGVIQSPRHLIKEKRETATLKCYPIPRHDTVYWYQQGPGQDPQFLISFYEKMQSDKGSIPDRFSAQQFSDYHSELNMSSLELGDSALYFCASSSTDRFGYTFGSGTRLTVV.

The chain carries TRBV15 and TRBJ2-7, with a tentative D call TRBD2 (6 bases). Germline CDR1 reads LNHNV; CDR2 reads YYDKDF (reference sequence). The CDR3 contains 14 residues. The ends were cut back, 3 bases at V and 2 bases at J, with 11 bases in the middle. CDR3 coding DNA: TGTGCCACCAGCAGTGCTGGGGGGACCTACGAGCAGTACTTC. This gives the protein CATSSAGGTYEQYF.

The rearrangement uses TRBV6-1 and TRBJ2-3; perhaps TRBD2 as D (6 bases). This CDR3 region has 16 residues. Trimming stripped 4 bases from V and 6 bases from J, with 20 bases between. Germline CDR1 MNHNS, CDR2 SASEGT. The CDR3 spells CASSVRLPGEGDTQYF. The CDR3 DNA reads TGTGCCAGCAGTGTCCGTCTTCCGGGGGAAGGTGATACGCAGTATTTT.

This chain uses TRBV7-9 with TRBJ1-2; no reliable D call. This CDR3 is 16 amino acids long. CDR1 is SEHNR, CDR2 FQNEAQ, per germline (reference sequence). The V and J ends lost 5 bases and 7 bases respectively, with 23 bases between them. The CDR3 region has the DNA TGTGCCAGCAGCCCCGGCCGTGGTATGACTCCTATTGGCTACACCTTC. Its translation is CASSPGRGMTPIGYTF.

The rearrangement joins TRBV19 to TRBJ2-1; D may be TRBD1 (6 bases). Between the trimmed V and J ends, which lost 4 bases and 8 bases, there was a span of 6 bases. The CDR3 has 11 amino acids. The V gene's germline CDR1 is LNHDA and CDR2 SQIVND (reference sequence). In nucleotides, the CDR3 is TGTGCCAGTAGTAAGGGGGATGAGCAGTTCTTC. Translated, it gives CASSKGDEQFF.

The rearrangement uses TRBV19 and TRBJ1-5, with D perhaps matching TRBD1 (6 bases). CDR1 is LNHDA, CDR2 SQIVND, per germline (reference sequence). The CDR3 spans 15 residues. V was shortened by 0 bases and J by 2 bases, with 8 bases between the two germline ends. For the CDR3, the DNA is TGTGCCAGTAGTATAGAGGACAGAGGCAATCAGCCCCAGCATTTT. Translated, it gives CASSIEDRGNQPQHF. Together with reference TRBV19 and TRBJ1-5, the CDR3 gives the full variable domain: DGGITQSPKYLFRKEGQNVTLSCEQNLNHDAMYWYRQDPGQGLRLIYYSQIVNDFQKGDIAEGYSVSREKKESFPLTVTSAQKNPTAFYLCASSIEDRGNQPQHFGDGTRLSIL.

This clone was seen more than once but under ten times. V gene TRBV5-4 combines with J gene TRBJ1-3; D may be TRBD1 (6 bases). The germline CDR1 and CDR2 sequences are SGHNT and YYREEE (reference sequence). Trimming took off 0 bases at V and 6 bases at J, with 13 bases between the two ends. The CDR3 contains 15 residues. The CDR3 DNA reads as TGTGCCAGCAGCTTGGGGGCAGGGGCCGAAAACACCATATATTTT. It encodes CASSLGAGAENTIYF.

The rearrangement uses TRBV9 and TRBJ2-1, with D perhaps TRBD2 (7 bases). Germline V gene lookup returns CDR1 SGDLS and CDR2 YYNGEE. CDR3 length: 15 residues. Trimming pared 2 bases from V and 8 bases from J, leaving 17 bases between. For the CDR3, the DNA is TGTGCCAGCAGCGTGGTCGGGGGGCGTATTGATGAGCAGTTCTTC. Translation: CASSVVGGRIDEQFF.

This chain links TRBV11-2 with TRBJ2-1; D ambiguous. Germline V CDR1 and CDR2: SGHAT, FQNNGV. The V gene lost 5 bases and the J gene lost 4 bases, with 6 bases spanning the gap. This CDR3 is 12 amino acids long. CDR3 sequence: CASSELYNEQFF. The CDR3 DNA reads as TGTGCCAGCAGCGAACTTTACAATGAGCAGTTCTTC.

The chain couples TRBV5-1 to TRBJ2-1, with 9 nucleotides matching TRBD2. In germline, CDR1 is SGHRS, CDR2 YFSETQ. Trimming at V came to 5 bases and at J to 0 bases, leaving 3 bases not matched to a gene. The CDR3 contains 15 residues. The CDR3 region has the DNA TGCGCCAGCAGTTCTAGCGGGGACTCCTACAATGAGCAGTTCTTC. It translates to CASSSSGDSYNEQFF.

Notes on this clone: The junction departs from the called germline gene at one end, perhaps through a read error. This specimen includes other DNA sequences encoding the same CDR3. The J gene is TRBJ1-1, the V gene TRBV11-2, with D tentatively TRBD1 (6 bases). The germline gives CDR1 SGHAT, CDR2 FQNNGV. This CDR3 has 15 residues. CDR3 region: CASSLQGYVNTEAFF. The DNA for the CDR3 is TGTGCCAGCAGCCTACAGGGATATGTTAACACTGAAGCCTTCTTT.

The table lists this clone with a few counts. The rearrangement links TRBV15 to TRBJ1-5, with D possibly matching TRBD1 (6 bases). Germline V gene sequence: CDR1 LNHNV, CDR2 YYDKDF (reference sequence). Trimming pared 0 bases from V and 5 bases from J, leaving 14 bases between. CDR3 length: 16 residues. CDR3 bases: TGTGCCACCAGCAGAGATATCGGGGACACGGATCAGCCCCAGCATTTT. This encodes CATSRDIGDTDQPQHF.

V usage is TRBV15 and J usage is TRBJ2-7; 7 positions match TRBD1. The length of the CDR3 is 13 residues. J lost 7 bases, V lost 3 bases, and 6 bases had no gene match. Germline V lookup: CDR1 LNHNV, CDR2 YYDKDF (reference sequence). The CDR3 is CATSRRQGGEQYF. CDR3 nucleotides: TGTGCCACCAGCAGGAGACAGGGTGGTGAGCAGTACTTC.

This chain joins TRBV5-1 and TRBJ2-7; D gene uncertain. The CDR3 loop spans 17 amino acids. V gave up 2 bases and J gave up 3 bases, with 21 bases separating them. CDR1 and CDR2 from the germline V gene are SGHRS and YFSETQ. The CDR3 DNA sequence: TGCGCCAGCAGCTTCGAATCTCGGAGACGGCCTTTCTACGAGCAGTACTTC. Protein product: CASSFESRRRPFYEQYF.

This clone is a singleton in its sample. Lacking the conserved final phenylalanine or tryptophan, this CDR3 likely reflects a read error. V is TRBV27 and J is TRBJ2-3; TRBD1 aligns across 8 bases. The CDR3 runs to 14 residues. V lost 7 bases to trimming and J lost 1 base; unmatched junction nucleotides: 4. Germline V gene lookup returns CDR1 MNHEY and CDR2 SMNVEV (reference sequence). The CDR3 DNA is TGTGCCAGCACCTTACAGGGGGGCACAGATACGCAGTATCTT. Encoded protein: CASTLQGGTDTQYL.